Below, 23 T cell receptor beta chains from the same sample are listed, as sequenced in a study of blood T cells in healthy people across ages. A J-beta primer mix and a sample-barcoded 5' primer were used in a second PCR of about 7 to 12 cycles. TCRdb passed the 5' RACE reads through MiXCR, listing each CDR3 protein once. The sample holds approximately 880,000 distinct CDR3 sequences, under 50% seen once. Sequenced material: blood. These receptors were taken from a man aged 25-40 years in good health.

Written as DNA, the CDR3 is TGTGCCAGCAGTCCGAGCGGGGGGGTAATAAGGAGGCAGTTCTTC. Translated, it gives CASSPSGGVIRRQFF. The chain recombines TRBV12-3 or TRBV12-4 with TRBJ2-1, with 10 positions matching TRBD2. CDR3 length: 15 amino acids. The J segment lost 12 bases and the V segment lost 5 bases, leaving 13 bases of the junction unmatched.

The V gene is TRBV6-2 or TRBV6-3, the J gene TRBJ2-7; 8 bases line up with TRBD2. The DNA end favors TRBJ2-4, so the J call may be wrong. The V gene's germline CDR1 is MNHEY and CDR2 SVGEGT. The CDR3 loop spans 13 amino acids. The CDR3 reads CASSYAGGNIQYF. The CDR3 DNA follows: TGTGCCAGCAGTTACGCGGGAGGAAACATTCAGTACTTC.

The chain employs TRBV7-2 and TRBJ2-2, with 10 nucleotides matching TRBD2. This CDR3 is built from 16 residues. J gave up 3 bases and V 5 bases, and 6 bases lay outside the gene matches. The germline V gene encodes CDR1 SGHTA and CDR2 FQGNSA. The CDR3 coding sequence is TGTGCCAGCAGCCCCTCAGCGGGGGGGCACACCGGGGAGCTGTTTTTT. It specifies CASSPSAGGHTGELFF.

This sequence joins TRBV27 and TRBJ1-1; possibly TRBD1 for D (5 bases). V lost 0 bases and J 1 base, leaving 9 bases between the germline ends. This CDR3 comprises 15 residues. Germline values: CDR1 MNHEY, CDR2 SMNVEV (reference sequence). CDR3 protein: CASSLSDRWNTEAFF. The CDR3 nucleotides are TGTGCCAGCAGTTTATCCGACAGATGGAACACTGAAGCTTTCTTT.

The V gene is TRBV2, the J gene TRBJ2-7; the match to TRBD1 covers 7 bases. This CDR3 has 15 amino acids. The V segment lost 2 bases and the J segment 5 bases; nucleotides outside the gene matches: 9. CDR1 and CDR2 (germline): SNHLY, FYNNEI. The DNA of the CDR3 is TGTGCCAGCAGTGAATTGAGGGGGCGTTCCAACGAGCAGTACTTC. Translating gives CASSELRGRSNEQYF.

This clonotype showed up just a few times. This chain uses TRBV7-4 with TRBJ2-7; D possibly matches TRBD1 or TRBD2 (5 bases each). V lost 6 bases to trimming and J lost 11 bases, with 8 bases between them. The germline gives CDR1 SGHVT, CDR2 SQSDAQ. The CDR3 is made up of 9 amino acids. CDR3: CASRWGKYF. Written as DNA, the CDR3 is TGTGCCAGCAGATGGGGGAAGTACTTC.

This clonotype showed up just a few times. The chain uses TRBV29-1 and TRBJ2-5, with unresolved D. Near its end, the DNA agrees better with TRBJ2-7, so the J call may be wrong. From germline, CDR1 is SQVTM and CDR2 ANQGSEA. This CDR3 has 11 amino acids. In nucleotides, the CDR3 is TGCAGCGTTGCGAGCACAAACGAGCAGTACTTC. Protein sequence: CSVASTNEQYF.

V and J are TRBV7-9 and TRBJ1-2; D call uncertain. V lost 6 bases and J lost 8, with 13 bases in between. This CDR3 spans 12 amino acids. Germline loops: CDR1 SEHNR, CDR2 FQNEAQ (reference sequence). CDR3 DNA sequence: TGTGCCAGCAGTCCAGACCAGGACGGCTACACCTTC. Its protein product is CASSPDQDGYTF.

This sequence joins TRBV29-1 and TRBJ2-3; 8 bases are shared with TRBD2. Losses at the gene ends were 4 bases for V and 2 bases for J; bases not matched to a gene: 2. CDR1 is SQVTM, CDR2 ANQGSEA, per germline. The CDR3 is 13 amino acids. This CDR3 is CSVAAGDTDTQYF. CDR3 coding DNA: TGCAGCGTTGCAGCGGGGGACACAGATACGCAGTATTTT.

The V call is TRBV20-1, the J call TRBJ2-7; 12 nucleotides align to TRBD2. The junction had 4 bases not matched to a gene; V was cut back by 5 bases and J by 5 bases. The CDR3 sequence is 13 residues long. Germline assignment: CDR1 DFQATT and CDR2 SNEGSKA (reference sequence). CDR3 amino acids: CSAPSGGGDEQYF. CDR3 sequence (DNA): TGCAGTGCTCCTAGCGGGGGGGGGGACGAGCAGTACTTC.

The chain combines TRBV12-3 or TRBV12-4 with TRBJ1-2; unclear D gene. CDR3 size: 12 residues. With 7 bases removed from V and 8 bases from J, the gap between germline ends came to 14 bases. CDR3 sequence: CASIPPLGGYTF. The DNA of the CDR3 is TGTGCCAGCATTCCCCCCCTAGGAGGCTACACCTTC.

The genes are TRBV20-1 and TRBJ2-5, with a possible D match to TRBD1 (6 bases). CDR1 DFQATT and CDR2 SNEGSKA come from the germline V gene (reference sequence). This CDR3 is built from 15 residues. V was cut by 0 bases and J by 0 bases, with 11 bases left in between. CDR3 in DNA: TGCAGTGCTAGAGATGCTGACAGGCACCAAGAGACCCAGTACTTC. Translation gives CSARDADRHQETQYF.

This rearrangement joins TRBV5-1 to TRBJ2-3; perhaps TRBD2 as D (6 bases). This CDR3 region has 16 residues. Germline values: CDR1 SGHRS, CDR2 YFSETQ. Deletions cut 0 bases from V and 3 bases from J, with 14 bases between. Here the CDR3 reads CASSLAPSEGTDTQYF. CDR3 DNA sequence: TGCGCCAGCAGCTTGGCCCCTAGCGAGGGAACAGATACGCAGTATTTT.

This clonotype occurred a few times. The chain carries TRBV10-3 and TRBJ1-4; 8 nucleotides align to TRBD1. Germline V lookup: CDR1 ENHRY, CDR2 SYGVKD. The CDR3 is made up of 15 amino acids. V trimming: 10 bases; J trimming: 3 bases; junction bases outside the gene matches: 10. The CDR3 DNA reads TGTGCCACCTCAACAGGGGGACAGGCTAATGAAAAACTGTTTTTT. This codes for CATSTGGQANEKLFF.

The chain couples TRBV7-9 to TRBJ2-5; 12 nucleotides agree with TRBD2. Germline CDR1 and CDR2: SEHNR and FQNEAQ (reference sequence). The CDR3 sequence is 16 residues long. Trimming took 5 bases from V and 2 from J; bases not matched to a gene: 6. The CDR3, as DNA: TGTGCCAGCAGCCAAACTAGCGGGAGGAATCAAGAGACCCAGTACTTC. This translates into CASSQTSGRNQETQYF. Filled out from reference TRBV7-9 and TRBJ2-5, the complete variable domain reads DTGVSQNPRHKITKRGQNVTFRCDPISEHNRLYWYRQTLGQGPEFLTYFQNEAQLEKSRLLSDRFSAERPKGSFSTLEIQRTEQGDSAMYLCASSQTSGRNQETQYFGPGTRLLVL.

This chain uses TRBV7-2 with TRBJ1-4; a possible D gene is TRBD1 (6 bases). V lost 4 bases, J lost 0 bases, and 12 bases lay in between. The CDR3 is 16 amino acids. The V gene's germline CDR1 is SGHTA and CDR2 FQGNSA. The CDR3 DNA reads as TGTGCCAGCAGCTCCGGGACAATCGCAACTAATGAAAAACTGTTTTTT. It translates to CASSSGTIATNEKLFF.

J is TRBJ2-7 and V is TRBV12-3 or TRBV12-4; the D gene could be TRBD1 or TRBD2 (5 bases each). V was trimmed by 3 bases and J by 4 bases, leaving 13 bases between them. The CDR3 is 14 amino acids. The CDR3, as DNA: TGTGCCAGCAGTTTCCGTTCCAGGGAGTACGAGCAGTACTTC. Protein: CASSFRSREYEQYF.

This sequence joins TRBV4-3 and TRBJ2-1; 9 positions agree with TRBD2. V lost 6 bases to trimming and J lost 6 bases; unmatched junction nucleotides: 6. CDR3 length: 14 amino acids. Germline V gene data show CDR1 as LGHNA and CDR2 as YSLEER. This CDR3 is CASSLAGEVNEQFF. In nucleotides, the CDR3 is TGCGCCAGCAGTTTAGCGGGGGAGGTCAATGAGCAGTTCTTC.

This clonotype showed up just a few times. The chain combines TRBV28 with TRBJ1-5, with 7 bases fitting TRBD1. The CDR3 runs 16 residues. CDR1 MDHEN and CDR2 SYDVKM come from the germline V gene. V lost 6 bases, J lost 3 bases, and 11 bases stayed unmatched. The CDR3 DNA sequence: TGTGCCAGCAGCCCTGGAGACAGGGCTTCCAATCAGCCCCAGCATTTT. Encoded protein: CASSPGDRASNQPQHF.

The chain carries TRBV6-2 or TRBV6-3 and TRBJ1-5; D ambiguous. Trimming removed 2 bases from V and 11 bases from J, with 10 bases in between. The CDR3 extends over 12 amino acids. The germline CDR1 and CDR2 sequences are MNHEY and SVGEGT. The chain's CDR3 is CASSYANSAQHF. CDR3 nucleotides: TGTGCCAGCAGTTACGCTAACTCGGCCCAGCATTTT.

This chain connects TRBV4-3 to TRBJ2-2, with D possibly TRBD2 on 6 matching bases. V was trimmed by 0 bases and J by 3 bases, leaving 14 bases between them. The CDR3 runs to 17 residues. The germline V gene has CDR1 LGHNA and CDR2 YSLEER. The chain's CDR3 is CASSQDGTGGDTGELFF. CDR3 in DNA: TGCGCCAGCAGCCAAGATGGAACAGGAGGGGACACCGGGGAGCTGTTTTTT.

This clonotype was counted many times. The chain combines TRBV12-3 or TRBV12-4 with TRBJ2-1; D is unclear. The CDR3 covers 15 residues. V lost 3 bases, J lost 4 bases, and 13 bases lay in between. DNA of the CDR3: TGTGCCAGCAGTTTTGTGCAGGACGGTTACAATGAGCAGTTCTTC. Its translation is CASSFVQDGYNEQFF.

The genes are TRBV4-3 and TRBJ2-3; TRBD1 is a possible D gene (5 bases). CDR1 and CDR2 (germline): LGHNA, YSLEER. This CDR3 comprises 14 residues. With 4 bases removed from V and 2 bases from J, the gap between germline ends came to 10 bases. The CDR3 sequence is CASSPLRATDTQYF. CDR3 nucleotides: TGCGCCAGCAGCCCCCTCAGGGCCACAGATACGCAGTATTTT.